This T cell receptor (beta chain) was sequenced in a study of blood T cell repertoires in COVID-19 (dated by TCRdb to the early 2020s). The study in broad terms: Samples covering the acute and convalescent phases of COVID-19 were provided by collaborators in the United States, Italy and Spain. The material from the prospective study consisted of cDNA or gDNA derived from T cells, B-cell-depleted T cells, or PBMCs. Deeply sampled blood TCRbeta repertoires from subjects exposed to, actively infected with, or recovered from COVID-19 were included in the dataset. A freely available public database, intended as a resource for researchers studying the immune response to SARS-CoV-2, is where the repertoires were released. The samples were drawn from the first 160 participants of the ongoing ImmuneRACE study and from 950 to 1,500 subjects provided by 6 global collaborators. Sample metadata almost always included a de-identified subject ID, COVID-19 status, age in years and sex. Where HLA class I and class II types were available, the types were taken from metadata supplied by the sample provider, not from assay-based typing.

Collaborating institutions collected whole blood in K2EDTA tubes following their own protocols. For TCRbeta analysis, collaborators shipped samples as frozen whole blood, isolated PBMCs, or DNA extracted from either of those sample types. The research as a whole found: The quantity of clinical and demographic metadata differed by source and by participant and was supplied without curation.

The germline V gene gives CDR1 as MGHRA and CDR2 as YSYEKL. V and J lose 1 base and 2 bases, and a span of 10 bases separates them. The CDR3 runs 15 residues from the cysteine to the phenylalanine. Solely the CDR3 DNA is kept, with 45 bases framed from the first base. To note about this clone: The antigen it recognizes is unknown. No base-level quality is on record; no much larger clone is a single base apart.

TCRbeta CDR3 regions were amplified from genomic DNA using the immunoSEQ Assay, a bias-controlled multiplex PCR. The paper's processing steps were these. Nucleated cell counts per sample were estimated from amplification of reference gene primers within the assay. To quantify the absolute abundance of each unique TCRbeta CDR3 rearrangement, sequence reads were collapsed and filtered. Productive Simpson clonality was computed per sample as the square root of Simpson's diversity index over productive rearrangements. The clones in this table, taken by TCRdb from immuneACCESS, are in-frame only. Not every clone is retained; where verified, under half of the shortfall comes from an unresolved V gene, and the cause of the rest is unknown. V, J and clone size derive from that table, while D and trimming were established from the DNA sequence. The sample records more than 200,000 clones, roughly 84% of which are singletons. The ten largest make up around 4% of the sample.

The rearrangement combines TRBV4-1 with TRBJ2-3, with a tentative D gene TRBD1 over 6 matching bases. Source material: peripheral blood. This TCR was recovered from a man aged 55 to 70 with acute or convalescent COVID-19. The DNA sequence is as follows: TGCGCCAGCAGCCAAGTGGGACACCCCACAGATACGCAGTATTTT. Its coded protein is CASSQVGHPTDTQYF.